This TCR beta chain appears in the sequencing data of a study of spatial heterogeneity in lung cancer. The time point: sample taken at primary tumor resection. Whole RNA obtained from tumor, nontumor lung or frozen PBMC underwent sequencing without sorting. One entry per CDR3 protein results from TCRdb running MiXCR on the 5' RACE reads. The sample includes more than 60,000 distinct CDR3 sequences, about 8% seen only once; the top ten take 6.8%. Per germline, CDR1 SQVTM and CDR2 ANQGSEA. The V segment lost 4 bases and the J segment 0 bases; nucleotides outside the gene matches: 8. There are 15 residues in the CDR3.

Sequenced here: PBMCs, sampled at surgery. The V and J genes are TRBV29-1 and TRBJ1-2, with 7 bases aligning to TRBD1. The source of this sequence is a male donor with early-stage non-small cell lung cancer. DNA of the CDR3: TGCAGCGTTGCAGGGGACAGCTTATCTAACTATGGCTACACCTTC. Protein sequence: CSVAGDSLSNYGYTF.